The clone carrying this T cell receptor (beta chain) was counted between two and nine times. Its antigen remains unidentified. This entry belongs to a study of T cells after yellow fever vaccination. Findings and limits, study-wide: Repertoires sorted by FACS could include abundant clonotypes that are contaminants from the bulk population.

V shed 5 bases and J shed 9 bases, with 11 bases lying between them. The germline gives CDR1 SGHTA, CDR2 FQGNSA. The CDR3 loop spans 11 amino acids. For TCR, cDNA came from 5'RACE template switching, which added a universal primer site and UMIs. TCRdb reanalysed the 5' RACE reads using MiXCR and keeps one entry per CDR3 protein. Counted here are around 530,000 distinct CDR3 sequences, about a sixth occurring once; the ten biggest clones make up approximately 15%. This specimen consisted of PBMCs, obtained 5 days after the first yellow fever vaccination. The TCR sequence derives from a man aged 18 to 29 who received the YFV17D yellow fever vaccine. This chain joins TRBV7-2 and TRBJ2-7; D is unclear. Here the CDR3 DNA reads TGTGCCAGCAGCGAGGTGAACTTGCAGTACTTC. It encodes CASSEVNLQYF. The whole variable domain, filled in from reference TRBV7-2 and TRBJ2-7, reads GAGVSQSPSNKVTEKGKDVELRCDPISGHTALYWYRQSLGQGLEFLIYFQGNSAPDKSGLPSDRFSAERTGGSVSTLTIQRTQQEDSAVYLCASSEVNLQYFGPGTRLTVT.